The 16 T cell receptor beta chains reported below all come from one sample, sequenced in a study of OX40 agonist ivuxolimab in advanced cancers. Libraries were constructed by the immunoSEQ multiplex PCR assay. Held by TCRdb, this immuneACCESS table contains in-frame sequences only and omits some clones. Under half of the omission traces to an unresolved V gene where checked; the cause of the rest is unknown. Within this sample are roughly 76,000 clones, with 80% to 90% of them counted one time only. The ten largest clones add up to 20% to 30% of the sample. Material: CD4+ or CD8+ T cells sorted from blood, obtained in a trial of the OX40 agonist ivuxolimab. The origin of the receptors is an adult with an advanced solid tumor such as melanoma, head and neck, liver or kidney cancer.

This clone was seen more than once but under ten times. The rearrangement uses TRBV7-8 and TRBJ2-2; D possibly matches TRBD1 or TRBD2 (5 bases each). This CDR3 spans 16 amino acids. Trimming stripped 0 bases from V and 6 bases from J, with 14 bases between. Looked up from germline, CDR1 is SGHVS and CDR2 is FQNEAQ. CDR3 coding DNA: TGTGCCAGCAGCTTAGCCTTTTATTCGGGGCCCGGGGAGCTGTTTTTT. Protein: CASSLAFYSGPGELFF.

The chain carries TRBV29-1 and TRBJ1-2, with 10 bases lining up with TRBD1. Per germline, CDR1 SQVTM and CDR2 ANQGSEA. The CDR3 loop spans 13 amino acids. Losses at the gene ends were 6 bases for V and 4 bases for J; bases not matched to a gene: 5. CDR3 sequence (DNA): TGCAGCGTAGGGACAGGGGACGGCTATGGCTACACCTTC. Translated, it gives CSVGTGDGYGYTF.

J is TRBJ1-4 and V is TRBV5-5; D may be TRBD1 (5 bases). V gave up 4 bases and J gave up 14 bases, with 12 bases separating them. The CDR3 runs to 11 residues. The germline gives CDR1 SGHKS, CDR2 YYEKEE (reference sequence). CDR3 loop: CASSRDFLLFF. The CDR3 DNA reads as TGTGCCAGCAGCAGGGACTTTTTGCTGTTTTTT.

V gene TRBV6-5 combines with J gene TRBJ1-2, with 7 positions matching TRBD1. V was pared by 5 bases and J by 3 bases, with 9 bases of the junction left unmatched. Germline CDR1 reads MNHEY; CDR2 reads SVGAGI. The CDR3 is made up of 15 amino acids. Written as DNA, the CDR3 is TGTGCCAGCAGTCCAGACAGGGCTGGGGACTATGGCTACACCTTC. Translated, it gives CASSPDRAGDYGYTF.

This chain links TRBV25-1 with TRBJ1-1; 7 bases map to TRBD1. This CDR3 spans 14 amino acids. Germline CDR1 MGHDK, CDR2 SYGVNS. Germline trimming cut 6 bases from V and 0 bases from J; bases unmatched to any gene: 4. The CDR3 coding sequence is TGTGCCAGCAGATCGACAGGGATGAACACTGAAGCTTTCTTT. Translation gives CASRSTGMNTEAFF.

The CDR3 loop is CASSDPGRGQPQHF. CDR3 bases: TGTGCCAGCAGTGACCCGGGACGGGGTCAGCCCCAGCATTTT. The gene calls are TRBV6-1 and TRBJ1-5; weak D call: TRBD1 (5 bases). Trimming left V 3 bases short and J 6 bases short, with 12 bases between. CDR1 is MNHNS and CDR2 is SASEGT in the germline V gene. This CDR3 is 14 amino acids long.

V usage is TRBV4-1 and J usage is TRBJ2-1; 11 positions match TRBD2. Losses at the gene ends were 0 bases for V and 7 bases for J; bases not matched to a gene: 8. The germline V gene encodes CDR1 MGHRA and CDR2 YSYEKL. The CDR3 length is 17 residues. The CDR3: CASSQEVGTSGSNEQFF. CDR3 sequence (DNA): TGCGCCAGCAGCCAAGAAGTGGGGACTAGCGGTAGTAATGAGCAGTTCTTC.

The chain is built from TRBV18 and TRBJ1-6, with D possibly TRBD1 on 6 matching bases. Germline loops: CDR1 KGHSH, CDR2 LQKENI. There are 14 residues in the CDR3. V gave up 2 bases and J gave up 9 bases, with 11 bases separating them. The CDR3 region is CASSPGQTGSPLHF. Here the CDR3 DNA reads TGTGCCAGCTCACCAGGACAGACGGGTTCACCCCTCCACTTT.

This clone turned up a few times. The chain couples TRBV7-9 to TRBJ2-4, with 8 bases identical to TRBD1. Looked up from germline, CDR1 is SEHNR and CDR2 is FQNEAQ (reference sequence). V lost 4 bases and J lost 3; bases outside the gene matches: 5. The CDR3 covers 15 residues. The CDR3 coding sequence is TGTGCCAGCAGCTACACAGGGGGAGGCAAAAACATTCAGTACTTC. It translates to CASSYTGGGKNIQYF.

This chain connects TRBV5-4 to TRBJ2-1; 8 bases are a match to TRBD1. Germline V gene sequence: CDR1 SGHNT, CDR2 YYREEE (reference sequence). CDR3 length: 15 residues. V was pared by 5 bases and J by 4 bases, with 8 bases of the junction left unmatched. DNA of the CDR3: TGTGCCAGCAGAGAGGATCAGGGGGCGTACAATGAGCAGTTCTTC. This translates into CASREDQGAYNEQFF. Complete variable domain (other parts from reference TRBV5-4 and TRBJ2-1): ETGVTQSPTHLIKTRGQQVTLRCSSQSGHNTVSWYQQALGQGPQFIFQYYREEENGRGNFPPRFSGLQFPNYSSELNVNALELDDSALYLCASREDQGAYNEQFFGPGTRLTVL.

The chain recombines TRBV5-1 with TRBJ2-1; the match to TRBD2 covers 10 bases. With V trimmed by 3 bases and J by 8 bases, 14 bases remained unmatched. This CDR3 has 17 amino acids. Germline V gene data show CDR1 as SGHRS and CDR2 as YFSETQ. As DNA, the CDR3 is TGCGCCAGCAGCTCCGGGACTAGCGCCCTCGGTAGGGATGAGCAGTTCTTC. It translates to CASSSGTSALGRDEQFF.

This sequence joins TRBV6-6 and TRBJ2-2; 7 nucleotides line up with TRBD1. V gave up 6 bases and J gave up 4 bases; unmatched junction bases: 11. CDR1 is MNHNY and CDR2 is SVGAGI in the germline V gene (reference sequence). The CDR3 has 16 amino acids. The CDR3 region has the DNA TGTGCCAGCAGAACCCTAGGAGACAGGGCCACCGGGGAGCTGTTTTTT. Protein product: CASRTLGDRATGELFF.

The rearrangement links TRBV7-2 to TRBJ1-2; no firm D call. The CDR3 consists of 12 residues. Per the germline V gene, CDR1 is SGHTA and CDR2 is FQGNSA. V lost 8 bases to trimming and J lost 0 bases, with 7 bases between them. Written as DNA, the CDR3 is TGTGCCAGCGCAGAAGCTAACTATGGCTACACCTTC. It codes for CASAEANYGYTF.

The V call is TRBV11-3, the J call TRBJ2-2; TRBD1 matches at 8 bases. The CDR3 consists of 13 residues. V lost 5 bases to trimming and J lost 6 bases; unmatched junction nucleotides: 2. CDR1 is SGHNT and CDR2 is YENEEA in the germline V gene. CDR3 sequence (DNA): TGTGCCAGCAGCCAGGGGGCGCCCGGGGAGCTGTTTTTT. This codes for CASSQGAPGELFF.

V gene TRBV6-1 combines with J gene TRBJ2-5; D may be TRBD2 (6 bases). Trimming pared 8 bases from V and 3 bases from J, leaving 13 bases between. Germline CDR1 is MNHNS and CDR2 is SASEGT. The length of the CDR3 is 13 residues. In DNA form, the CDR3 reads TGTGCCAGCGTTCGGGGGTCGGAAGAGACCCAGTACTTC. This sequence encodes CASVRGSEETQYF.

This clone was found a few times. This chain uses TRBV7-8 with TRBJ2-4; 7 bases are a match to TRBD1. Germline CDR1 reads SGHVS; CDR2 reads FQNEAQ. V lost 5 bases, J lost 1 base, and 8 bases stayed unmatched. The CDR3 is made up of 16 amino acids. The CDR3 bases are TGTGCCAGCAGCAGCGACAGGGTAGGGGCCAAAAACATTCAGTACTTC. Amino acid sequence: CASSSDRVGAKNIQYF.